This T cell receptor (beta chain) was obtained from a study of blood T cell repertoires in COVID-19. With 4 bases clipped from V and 1 base from J, the junction kept 11 bases outside the gene matches. Germline V gene sequence: CDR1 MNHEY, CDR2 SVGEGT. This CDR3 spans 17 amino acids. Clones were sequenced by immunoSEQ multiplex PCR, and TCRdb holds only the in-frame ones, with some missing. The table shows under 300,000 clones, with around 90% occurring only once. What was sequenced was peripheral blood. This receptor was obtained from a woman aged 40-49 years with acute or convalescent COVID-19. The chain carries TRBV6-2 or TRBV6-3 and TRBJ2-3; TRBD2 matches at 7 bases. In DNA form, the CDR3 reads TGTGCCAGCAGTTTGGGCCCTGGACTAGAGGGCACAGATACGCAGTATTTT. It yields the protein CASSLGPGLEGTDTQYF.